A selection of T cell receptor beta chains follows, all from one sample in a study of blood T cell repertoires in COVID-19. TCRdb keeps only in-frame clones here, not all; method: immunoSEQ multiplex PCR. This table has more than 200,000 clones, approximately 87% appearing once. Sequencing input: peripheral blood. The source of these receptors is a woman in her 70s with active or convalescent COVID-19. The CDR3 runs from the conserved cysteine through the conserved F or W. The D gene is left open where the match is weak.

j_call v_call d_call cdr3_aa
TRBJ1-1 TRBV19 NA CASSIPRKGGHTEAFF
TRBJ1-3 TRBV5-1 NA CASSRDDTIYF
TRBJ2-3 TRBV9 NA CASSVGVARSTDTQYF
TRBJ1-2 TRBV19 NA CASSILNYGYTF
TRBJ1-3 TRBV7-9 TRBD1 CASRQGSGNTIYF
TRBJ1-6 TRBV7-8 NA CAGSKAVDRSLHF
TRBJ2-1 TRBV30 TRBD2 CAWSLPTSGGPNEQFF
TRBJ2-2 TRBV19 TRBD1 CATTSLGGQGRSGELFF
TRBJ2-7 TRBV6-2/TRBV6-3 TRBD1 CASSRQGRSYEQYF
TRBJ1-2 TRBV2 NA CASSPPGGYTF
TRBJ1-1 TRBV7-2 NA CASSLDNTNTEAFF
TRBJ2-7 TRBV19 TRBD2 CASSGQLAGDHEQYF